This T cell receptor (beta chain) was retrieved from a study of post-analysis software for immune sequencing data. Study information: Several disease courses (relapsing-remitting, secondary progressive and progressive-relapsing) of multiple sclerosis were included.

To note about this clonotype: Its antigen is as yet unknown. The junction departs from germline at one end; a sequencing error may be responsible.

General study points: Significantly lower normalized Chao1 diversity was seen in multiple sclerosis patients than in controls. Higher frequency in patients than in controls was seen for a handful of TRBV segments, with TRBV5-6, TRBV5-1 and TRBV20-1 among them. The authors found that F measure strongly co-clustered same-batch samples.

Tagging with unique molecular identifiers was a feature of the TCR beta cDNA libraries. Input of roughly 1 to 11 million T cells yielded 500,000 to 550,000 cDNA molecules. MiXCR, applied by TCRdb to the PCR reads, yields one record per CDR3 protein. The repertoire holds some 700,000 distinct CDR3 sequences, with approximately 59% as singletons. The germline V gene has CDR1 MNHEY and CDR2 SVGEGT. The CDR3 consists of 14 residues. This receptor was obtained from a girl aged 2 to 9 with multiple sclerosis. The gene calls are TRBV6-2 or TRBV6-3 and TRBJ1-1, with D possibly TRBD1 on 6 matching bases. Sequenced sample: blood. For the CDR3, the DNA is TGTGCCAGCAGCGATACAGGGATGAACACTGAAGCGTTCTTT. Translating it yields CASSDTGMNTEAFF.